These 5 T cell receptor beta chains share one sample of origin, sequenced in a study of T cell repertoires in cytomegalovirus infection. A single record per CDR3 protein comes from TCRdb applying MiXCR to the reads. The table has some 200,000 distinct CDR3 sequences, approximately 20% seen once. Input material: PBMCs. These receptors were taken from a human donor in good health (CMV status not recorded). Some clones in this sample may be carry-over from other donors' samples.

CDR3 loop: CASSDGRQGREQYF. The CDR3 nucleotides are TGTGCCAGCAGTGATGGGCGACAGGGACGAGAGCAGTACTTC. The rearrangement joins TRBV2 to TRBJ2-7, with 7 nucleotides matching TRBD1. The V and J ends lost 3 bases and 7 bases, in that order; junction bases with no gene match: 9. CDR3 length: 14 amino acids. CDR1 is SNHLY, CDR2 FYNNEI, per germline.

The V call is TRBV6-5, the J call TRBJ1-6; TRBD1 agrees at 7 bases. The CDR3 is 15 residues long. Looked up from germline, CDR1 is MNHEY and CDR2 is SVGAGI. V dropped 7 bases and J dropped 10; count of bases not matched to a gene: 13. The CDR3 nucleotides are TGTGCCAGCAAAGAGATGCAGGGGGTCGGGTCACCCCTCCACTTT. This sequence encodes CASKEMQGVGSPLHF.

The rearrangement uses TRBV3-1 and TRBJ2-3, with D perhaps matching TRBD1 or TRBD2 (5 bases each). The V and J ends lost 3 bases and 5 bases respectively, with 12 bases between them. This CDR3 contains 14 residues. Germline CDR1 reads LGHDT; CDR2 reads YNNKEL (reference sequence). The CDR3 region has the DNA TGTGCCAGCAGCCACTGGGGGATTATAGATACGCAGTATTTT. Amino acid sequence: CASSHWGIIDTQYF.

The chain links TRBV18 to TRBJ2-1, with 13 nucleotides matching TRBD2. Per germline, CDR1 KGHSH and CDR2 LQKENI. The junction had 10 bases not matched to a gene; V was cut back by 0 bases and J by 8 bases. This CDR3 has 18 amino acids. The CDR3: CASSPPIGTSGMADEQFF. DNA of the CDR3: TGTGCCAGCTCACCACCGATAGGGACTAGCGGGATGGCGGATGAGCAGTTCTTC.

This chain links TRBV3-1 with TRBJ1-6; TRBD1 is a possible D gene (6 bases). Trimming took off 0 bases at V and 10 bases at J, with 13 bases between the two ends. CDR3 length: 15 amino acids. Germline CDR1 and CDR2: LGHDT and YNNKEL (reference sequence). Here the CDR3 DNA reads TGTGCCAGCAGCCAAGATTGGGGGGCGAAATCACCCCTCCACTTT. Translation: CASSQDWGAKSPLHF.